The present T cell receptor beta chain was sequenced within a study of blood T cell repertoires in COVID-19. Whole-study context: Samples came from the United States, Italy and Spain, spanning acute and convalescent COVID-19.

Original methodology: Estimated nucleated cell counts came from reference gene primer amplification. The method was immunoSEQ multiplex PCR; TCRdb's version includes in-frame clones alone and lacks a portion of them. Clonal size and the V and J genes are those of that table, whereas D and trimming came from the DNA. Of 70,000 or so clones in the sample, 88% were seen once. There are 15 residues in the CDR3. Trimming removed 6 bases at V and 6 bases at J, with 19 bases between. The germline CDR1 and CDR2 sequences are MNHEY and SVGAGI. This TCR derives from a human donor in a cohort sampled during active COVID-19. V gene TRBV6-5 combines with J gene TRBJ2-3; perhaps TRBD2 as D (5 bases). Sequencing used peripheral blood. The CDR3 is CASSSLSGKVDTQYF. DNA for the CDR3: TGTGCCAGCAGCTCCCTTTCGGGAAAGGTGGATACGCAGTATTTT.